Listed below are T cell receptor beta chains from one sample, sequenced in a study of graft-versus-host responses after intestinal transplantation. These receptors are not linked to any known antigen. Repertoires were generated with immunoSEQ multiplex PCR, while TCRdb's copy carries only in-frame clones and drops some. Of around 130,000 clones listed, over 85% are singletons. This specimen was unstimulated CD4+ T cells sorted from spleen or lymph node cells, taken before intestinal transplant. Receptors were obtained from a human donor who received an intestinal transplant. CDR3s include the opening cysteine and the closing phenylalanine or tryptophan. The D gene is left open where the match is weak. The listing skips clone size in some rows; elsewhere it reads once, few, many or a size class.

TRBV29-1	once	NA	12	TRBJ1-5	TGCAGCGTTGGGAGGGGGGATCAGCCCCAGCATTTT	CSVGRGDQPQHF
TRBV11-2	NA	TRBD1	13	TRBJ1-1	TGTGCCAGCAGCCTCACAGGGGGCACTGAAGCTTTCTTT	CASSLTGGTEAFF
TRBV7-9	NA	NA	14	TRBJ1-2	TGTGCCAGCAGTGGCGTCGGGCGGAACTATGGCTACACCTTC	CASSGVGRNYGYTF
TRBV5-4	NA	NA	16	TRBJ2-3	TGTGCCAGCAGCCCCTCTAGGTTTGTTAGCACAGATACGCAGTATTTT	CASSPSRFVSTDTQYF
TRBV27	NA	NA	15	TRBJ1-2	TGTGCCAGCAGTCCCGTGATCCCCGATAACTATGGCTACACCTTC	CASSPVIPDNYGYTF
TRBV2	few	TRBD1	14	TRBJ2-6	TGTGCCAGCAGTCGGGGACAGGGGGCCAACGTCCTGACTTTC	CASSRGQGANVLTF
TRBV15	NA	NA	14	TRBJ1-3	TGTGCCACCAGCAGTGGGGGATATGGAAACACCATATATTTT	CATSSGGYGNTIYF
TRBV6-5	once	TRBD1	15	TRBJ2-7	TGTGCCAGCAAACTCTTCGGGACAGGGGACTACGAGCAGTACTTC	CASKLFGTGDYEQYF
TRBV7-9	NA	TRBD2	15	TRBJ2-1	TGTGCCAGCAGTTGGACTAGCGGGGGGCTCAATGAGCAGTTCTTC	CASSWTSGGLNEQFF
TRBV15	NA	NA	16	TRBJ2-7	TGTGCCACCAGCAGAGATTTCGCCTTAGGGCCCTACGAGCAGTACTTC	CATSRDFALGPYEQYF
TRBV7-9	NA	NA	15	TRBJ1-5	TGTGCCAGCAGCTTAGCGGGGGGTAGCAATCAGCCCCAGCATTTT	CASSLAGGSNQPQHF
TRBV7-9	NA	NA	15	TRBJ1-6	TGTGCCAGCAGCTTAGCGCTAGGGAAGGATTCACCCCTCCACTTT	CASSLALGKDSPLHF
TRBV25-1	NA	NA	14	TRBJ1-2	TGTGCCAGCAGTGAATCGGGCACGAACTATGGCTACACCTTC	CASSESGTNYGYTF
TRBV5-1	NA	NA	16	TRBJ2-1	TGCGCCAGCAGCTTGGGGCTGTCTAGCATGCCTAATGAGCAGTTCTTC	CASSLGLSSMPNEQFF
TRBV7-6	NA	NA	18	TRBJ1-1	TGTGCCAGCAGCTTAGCGGGGGGGAGCGTCGGGATGAACACTGAAGCTTTCTTT	CASSLAGGSVGMNTEAFF
TRBV30	NA	NA	12	TRBJ1-2	TGTGCCTGGAGTGCAGGGCCCTATGGCTACACCTTC	CAWSAGPYGYTF
TRBV27	NA	NA	14	TRBJ2-7	TGTGCCAGCAGTACAAACAGGGTGGGGGCCGAGCAGTACTTC	CASSTNRVGAEQYF
TRBV10-1	NA	TRBD2	17	TRBJ2-7	TGCGCCAGCAGTGAGTCGTATGGTAGCGGGGGGGCCTACGAGCAGTACTTC	CASSESYGSGGAYEQYF
TRBV27	NA	NA	13	TRBJ1-2	TGTGCCAGCAGGAAAGGGGAGGCTTTTGGCTACACCTTC	CASRKGEAFGYTF
TRBV7-6	NA	NA	15	TRBJ1-1	TGTGCCAGCAGCTTGACAGGTCTTATGAACACTGAAGCTTTCTTT	CASSLTGLMNTEAFF
TRBV4-2	NA	TRBD1	14	TRBJ1-2	TGTGCCAGCAGCCAAGTCGGACAGGGGGAAGGCTACACCTTC	CASSQVGQGEGYTF
TRBV19	once	NA	15	TRBJ1-5	TGTGCCAGTACATGGAGACAGAGGAGCAATCAGCCCCAGCATTTT	CASTWRQRSNQPQHF
TRBV7-9	NA	NA	14	TRBJ1-2	TGTGCCAGCAGCCTAGACCTACCGAGCTATGGCTACACCTTC	CASSLDLPSYGYTF
TRBV27	few	NA	18	TRBJ1-5	TGTGCCAGCAGTTTATCCCAACCGACAGTTAATAGCAATCAGCCCCAGCATTTT	CASSLSQPTVNSNQPQHF
TRBV11-2	NA	NA	13	TRBJ1-2	TGTGCCAGCAGCTTAGGTCCACAGTATGGCTACACCTTC	CASSLGPQYGYTF
TRBV6-1	NA	NA	14	TRBJ2-1	TGTGCCAGCAGTGTTAGTAGCTCCTACAATGAGCAGTTCTTC	CASSVSSSYNEQFF
TRBV6-4	NA	NA	14	TRBJ2-7	TGTGCCAGCCCCGACTTGGAAAGCTCCTACGAGCAGTACTTC	CASPDLESSYEQYF
TRBV5-4	NA	TRBD1	14	TRBJ2-7	TGTGCCAGCAGCCTCACAGGGGGCATCTACGAGCAGTACTTC	CASSLTGGIYEQYF
TRBV18	NA	TRBD2	14	TRBJ2-1	TGTGCCAGCTCATCGACTAGCGGAGCTAATGAGCAGTTCTTC	CASSSTSGANEQFF
TRBV18	once	TRBD2	17	TRBJ2-1	TGTGCCAGCTCCCCGGCGAGACTAGCGGGTTCCAGGGATGAGCAGTTCTTC	CASSPARLAGSRDEQFF
TRBV5-1	few	NA	13	TRBJ1-2	TGCGCCAGCAGCTTACAGGCTGACTATGGCTACACCTTC	CASSLQADYGYTF
TRBV6-1	NA	NA	11	TRBJ2-5	TGTGCCAGCGTTTACCAAGAGACCCAGTACTTC	CASVYQETQYF
TRBV9	NA	NA	13	TRBJ1-5	TGTGCCAGCAGCGTAGGGGCCGGGGGGCCCCAGCATTTT	CASSVGAGGPQHF
TRBV14	NA	NA	15	TRBJ2-3	TGTGCCAGCAGCCAGCCCACCGGGAGCACAGATACGCAGTATTTT	CASSQPTGSTDTQYF
TRBV5-1	NA	NA	13	TRBJ2-7	TGCGCCAGCAGCTTGGAGTGGGGCTACGAGCAGTACTTC	CASSLEWGYEQYF
TRBV15	NA	TRBD1	17	TRBJ1-4	TGTGCCACCAGCAGAGATAGTGGGACAGCTCGTAATGAAAAACTGTTTTTT	CATSRDSGTARNEKLFF
TRBV2	once	NA	15	TRBJ2-3	TGTGCCAGCAGTGGGGACGGGGTGGGCACAGATACGCAGTATTTT	CASSGDGVGTDTQYF